These 30 T cell receptor beta chains were sequenced from one sample in a study of cytomegalovirus exposure and HLA in healthy donors. Primers: 60 Vbeta forward and 13 Jbeta reverse. Sequenced by immunoSEQ multiplex PCR; TCRdb stores in-frame clones only, minus some. Of 150,000 to 200,000 clones listed, 79% were seen once; the top ten hold less than 2.5%. The sequencing sample was made of PBMCs. The receptors originated from a woman aged 45-65 years in good health and CMV-seronegative.

The chain combines TRBV19 with TRBJ2-5, with a tentative D call TRBD1 (6 bases). V dropped 5 bases and J dropped 0 bases, with 10 bases sitting between them. The CDR3 runs 14 residues. Germline CDR1 LNHDA, CDR2 SQIVND (reference sequence). The CDR3 DNA reads TGTGCCAGTAGTGGCGGACAGAACCAAGAGACCCAGTACTTC. The encoded protein is CASSGGQNQETQYF.

This chain uses TRBV5-4 with TRBJ2-7; 9 bases line up with TRBD1. This CDR3 is 14 amino acids long. The germline gives CDR1 SGHNT, CDR2 YYREEE (reference sequence). Losses at the gene ends were 4 bases for V and 3 bases for J; bases not matched to a gene: 5. CDR3 residues: CASSPRTGDYEQYF. CDR3 DNA sequence: TGTGCCAGCAGCCCGCGGACAGGGGACTACGAGCAGTACTTC. Using reference TRBV5-4 and TRBJ2-7 for the parts outside the CDR3, the full variable domain is ETGVTQSPTHLIKTRGQQVTLRCSSQSGHNTVSWYQQALGQGPQFIFQYYREEENGRGNFPPRFSGLQFPNYSSELNVNALELDDSALYLCASSPRTGDYEQYFGPGTRLTVT.

The genes are TRBV4-1 and TRBJ2-7; 12 nucleotides match TRBD2. Germline assignment: CDR1 MGHRA and CDR2 YSYEKL. The CDR3 is made up of 16 amino acids. V dropped 1 base and J dropped 3; count of bases not matched to a gene: 4. CDR3 nucleotides: TGCGCCAGCAGCCAAGGGACTAGCGGGGCACGCTACGAGCAGTACTTC. Amino acid sequence: CASSQGTSGARYEQYF.

The rearrangement joins TRBV30 to TRBJ1-6, with D possibly matching TRBD1 (6 bases). In germline, CDR1 is GTSNPN, CDR2 SVGIG (reference sequence). The length of the CDR3 is 15 residues. Trimming took 0 bases from V and 9 from J, leaving 15 bases between them. CDR3 DNA: TGTGCCTGGAGTGTACTTACAGGGTTGGGTTCACCCCTCCACTTT. Its protein product is CAWSVLTGLGSPLHF.

The chain links TRBV7-9 to TRBJ1-5; 9 nucleotides line up with TRBD1. CDR1 SEHNR and CDR2 FQNEAQ come from the germline V gene (reference sequence). The CDR3 is 15 amino acids. V gave up 1 base and J gave up 7 bases; unmatched junction bases: 5. The CDR3 DNA is TGTGCCAGCAGCTTAGGGACAGGGGTGGGACAGCCCCAGCATTTT. Amino acids: CASSLGTGVGQPQHF.

This clone was detected a few times. The chain has TRBV28 and TRBJ1-4, with 10 bases lining up with TRBD1. The J segment lost 8 bases and the V segment lost 3 bases, leaving 15 bases of the junction unmatched. The CDR3 runs to 18 residues. Germline V CDR1 and CDR2: MDHEN, SYDVKM. The DNA of the CDR3 is TGTGCCAGCAGTTTCACAGGGACAGGGGAGGGGTGGAGAGAAAAACTGTTTTTT. It is translated as CASSFTGTGEGWREKLFF.

CDR3 DNA: TGTGCCAGCAGCTCAGCAGCAGGTCGCACAGATACGCAGTATTTT. It encodes CASSSAAGRTDTQYF. The genes are TRBV7-2 and TRBJ2-3; the D is unclear. Germline-derived CDR1 and CDR2 are SGHTA and FQGNSA. This CDR3 has 15 amino acids. Deletions cut 4 bases from V and 1 base from J, with 12 bases between.

This clone was found once. CDR3 DNA sequence: TGTGCCTCCCGGGGGACTGCCGGAAACACCATATATTTT. This encodes CASRGTAGNTIYF. This rearrangement joins TRBV11-2 to TRBJ1-3, with D perhaps matching TRBD1 (5 bases). Germline V lookup: CDR1 SGHAT, CDR2 FQNNGV. The ends were cut back, 11 bases at V and 4 bases at J, with 15 bases in the middle. The CDR3 runs to 13 residues.

The chain couples TRBV4-2 to TRBJ2-1; 8 positions agree with TRBD1. V lost 4 bases, J lost 3 bases, and 8 bases stayed unmatched. Germline-derived CDR1 and CDR2 are LGHNA and YNFKEQ. The CDR3 loop spans 16 amino acids. The CDR3 nucleotides are TGTGCCAGCAGCCTAAAGGGAACAGGGGGCTACAATGAGCAGTTCTTC. The encoded protein is CASSLKGTGGYNEQFF.

The gene calls are TRBV27 and TRBJ1-2, with TRBD1 matching 7 bases. Germline lookup yields CDR1 MNHEY and CDR2 SMNVEV (reference sequence). The CDR3 has 15 amino acids. The V segment lost 3 bases and the J segment 4 bases; nucleotides outside the gene matches: 8. Written as DNA, the CDR3 is TGTGCCAGCAGTTTCCCGTTAGGGGGCGGCTATGGCTACACCTTC. Translating it yields CASSFPLGGGYGYTF.

The chain uses TRBV7-6 and TRBJ2-1; perhaps TRBD2 as D (5 bases). The germline CDR1 and CDR2 sequences are SGHVS and FNYEAQ. The germline V and J ends were trimmed by 3 bases and 8 bases, with 14 bases remaining between them. The CDR3 is 14 residues long. The CDR3 nucleotides are TGTGCCAGCAGCTTTAGAGGGTGGATGGATGAGCAGTTCTTC. Translation gives CASSFRGWMDEQFF.

This clone was seen only once. The chain has TRBV6-5 and TRBJ2-2; D remains ambiguous. This CDR3 contains 12 residues. The V and J ends lost 2 bases and 6 bases respectively, with 4 bases between them. Per the germline V gene, CDR1 is MNHEY and CDR2 is SVGAGI. CDR3 bases: TGTGCCAGCAGTTACGTAGCCGGGGAGCTGTTTTTT. It specifies CASSYVAGELFF.

This clone came up a few times. This chain connects TRBV21-1 to TRBJ1-1; the table's D call, TRBD1, has no DNA check behind it. TRBV21-1 is given as a pseudogene. The CDR3 contains 14 residues. In DNA, the CDR3 is TGTGCCTGCAGGGACAGGGGGGTGAACACTGAAGCTTTCTTT. It yields the protein CACRDRGVNTEAFF.

The chain recombines TRBV28 with TRBJ2-5, with D uncertain. The CDR3 runs to 12 residues. Germline-derived CDR1 and CDR2 are MDHEN and SYDVKM. The V and J ends lost 6 bases and 6 bases respectively, with 11 bases between them. The CDR3 loop is CASRLTEKTQYF. The DNA of the CDR3 is TGTGCCAGCAGACTTACTGAAAAGACCCAGTACTTC.

V usage is TRBV7-6 and J usage is TRBJ1-1; 8 nucleotides line up with TRBD1. Trimming took 1 base from V and 6 from J; bases not matched to a gene: 7. The germline V gene encodes CDR1 SGHVS and CDR2 FNYEAQ. The CDR3 spans 15 residues. This CDR3 reads CASSLGAGGQSEAFF. CDR3 nucleotides: TGTGCCAGCAGCTTAGGGGCAGGGGGCCAGTCTGAAGCTTTCTTT.

The V gene is TRBV10-3, the J gene TRBJ2-5; TRBD1 might be the D (6 bases). Germline CDR1 is ENHRY and CDR2 is SYGVKD. The CDR3 runs to 16 residues. V lost 0 bases to trimming and J lost 2 bases, with 13 bases between them. The CDR3 protein is CAISESMLQGQETQYF. As DNA, the CDR3 is TGTGCCATCAGTGAGTCGATGTTACAGGGACAAGAGACCCAGTACTTC.

This clone was observed a handful of times. This chain links TRBV28 with TRBJ1-5, with no clear D. The germline CDR1 and CDR2 sequences are MDHEN and SYDVKM. Trimming took 0 bases from V and 1 from J, leaving 10 bases between them. The CDR3 has 16 residues. CDR3 region: CASSLWQTGSNQPQHF. The CDR3 DNA is TGTGCCAGCAGTTTATGGCAGACGGGGAGCAATCAGCCCCAGCATTTT.

The chain couples TRBV28 to TRBJ2-2; TRBD1 agrees at 8 bases. CDR1 is MDHEN, CDR2 SYDVKM, per germline. This CDR3 spans 16 amino acids. V trimming: 2 bases; J trimming: 6 bases; junction bases outside the gene matches: 8. DNA of the CDR3: TGTGCCAGCAGTTTACTTCCAGGGGGCTACTCCGGGGAGCTGTTTTTT. Residues: CASSLLPGGYSGELFF. The variable domain in full, completed from reference TRBV28 and TRBJ2-2, reads DVKVTQSSRYLVKRTGEKVFLECVQDMDHENMFWYRQDPGLGLRLIYFSYDVKMKEKGDIPEGYSVSREKKERFSLILESASTNQTSMYLCASSLLPGGYSGELFFGEGSRLTVL.

The chain carries TRBV5-1 and TRBJ1-1; D is possibly TRBD1 (6 bases). The CDR3 has 15 amino acids. Trimming left V 4 bases short and J 5 bases short, with 18 bases between. Germline lookup yields CDR1 SGHRS and CDR2 YFSETQ. Here the CDR3 reads CASSRDSGQETEAFF. The CDR3 DNA is TGCGCCAGCAGCCGAGACTCGGGACAAGAGACTGAAGCTTTCTTT.

The CDR3 DNA reads TGTGCCAGCATCAGGGAGGGACTAGCGGGAGCCAATGAGCAGTTCTTC. Translated: CASIREGLAGANEQFF. This chain uses TRBV2 with TRBJ2-1; 14 nucleotides line up with TRBD2. Germline loops: CDR1 SNHLY, CDR2 FYNNEI. This CDR3 has 16 residues. The V gene end was trimmed by 7 bases and the J gene end by 6 bases; junction bases not matched to a gene: 8.

The gene calls are TRBV7-6 and TRBJ1-3; possibly TRBD1 for D (5 bases). Germline lookup yields CDR1 SGHVS and CDR2 FNYEAQ. V was pared by 5 bases and J by 4 bases, with 9 bases between. This CDR3 spans 13 amino acids. The CDR3 sequence: CASSPRVGNTIYF. The CDR3 DNA is TGTGCCAGCAGCCCCAGGGTGGGAAACACCATATATTTT. The whole variable domain, filled in from reference TRBV7-6 and TRBJ1-3, reads GAGVSQSPRYKVTKRGQDVALRCDPISGHVSLYWYRQALGQGPEFLTYFNYEAQQDKSGLPNDRFSAERPEGSISTLTIQRTEQRDSAMYRCASSPRVGNTIYFGEGSWLTVV.

The chain uses TRBV4-2 and TRBJ1-3; 10 bases match TRBD1. The CDR3 is 17 residues long. The ends lost 3 bases at V and 0 bases at J; junction bases unmatched: 5. Germline CDR1 reads LGHNA; CDR2 reads YNFKEQ. The CDR3 loop is CASSQAGTGVSGNTIYF. The DNA of the CDR3 is TGTGCCAGCAGCCAGGCCGGGACAGGGGTCTCTGGAAACACCATATATTTT.

This clone has more than one count but fewer than ten. The chain links TRBV11-3 to TRBJ2-1, with D possibly being TRBD2 (5 bases). The CDR3 runs to 14 residues. Germline CDR1 and CDR2: SGHNT and YENEEA. V shed 4 bases and J shed 9 bases, with 16 bases lying between them. For the CDR3, the DNA is TGTGCCAGCAGCTCCGGGATCCGAAATCCTGAGCAGTTCTTC. Protein sequence: CASSSGIRNPEQFF. Based on the CDR3 plus reference TRBV11-3 and TRBJ2-1, the full variable domain is EAGVVQSPRYKIIEKKQPVAFWCNPISGHNTLYWYLQNLGQGPELLIRYENEEAVDDSQLPKDRFSAERLKGVDSTLKIQPAELGDSAVYLCASSSGIRNPEQFFGPGTRLTVL.

The rearrangement links TRBV6-1 to TRBJ1-5; D is perhaps TRBD1 (5 bases). The germline CDR1 and CDR2 sequences are MNHNS and SASEGT. V was pared by 2 bases and J by 2 bases, with 13 bases between. This CDR3 has 16 amino acids. The CDR3 reads CASSEKAGSRNQPQHF. CDR3 nucleotide sequence: TGTGCCAGCAGTGAAAAGGCAGGGTCGCGCAATCAGCCCCAGCATTTT.

This clone has more than one count but fewer than ten. J is TRBJ1-3 and V is TRBV4-1, with 9 positions matching TRBD1. Germline lookup yields CDR1 MGHRA and CDR2 YSYEKL. The CDR3 spans 16 residues. V shed 5 bases, J shed 2 bases, and the junction held 7 bases outside the gene matches. The DNA for the CDR3 is TGCGCCAGCAGCTCCACCGGGACAGGGACTGGAAACACCATATATTTT. As protein: CASSSTGTGTGNTIYF.

The chain employs TRBV19 and TRBJ2-1; 7 bases match TRBD1. J gave up 13 bases and V 5 bases, and 11 bases lay outside the gene matches. Germline loops: CDR1 LNHDA, CDR2 SQIVND (reference sequence). The CDR3 covers 13 residues. The CDR3 DNA reads TGTGCCAGTAGTTCCACCCGACAGGGTGACCAGTTCTTC. Translated: CASSSTRQGDQFF.

V gene TRBV14 combines with J gene TRBJ2-6, with 8 positions matching TRBD1. Per the germline V gene, CDR1 is SGHDN and CDR2 is FVKESK. V lost 1 base and J lost 0; bases outside the gene matches: 5. There are 18 residues in the CDR3. The CDR3 DNA reads TGTGCCAGCAGCCAAGTGGGGACAGGCACCTCTGGGGCCAACGTCCTGACTTTC. Translating gives CASSQVGTGTSGANVLTF.

The chain joins TRBV28 to TRBJ2-7, with D perhaps matching TRBD2 (6 bases). The V end was cut by 6 bases, the J end by 1 base, with 13 bases between. CDR1 and CDR2 from the germline V gene are MDHEN and SYDVKM. The CDR3 has 14 residues. CDR3 loop: CASRRSGESYEQYF. CDR3 coding DNA: TGTGCCAGCAGGCGCTCGGGGGAATCCTACGAGCAGTACTTC.

The chain couples TRBV5-1 to TRBJ1-2; no clear D. Trimming pared 2 bases from V and 4 bases from J, leaving 12 bases between. The CDR3 extends over 14 amino acids. In germline, CDR1 is SGHRS, CDR2 YFSETQ. The CDR3 loop is CASSLSDFFYGYTF. The CDR3 nucleotides read TGCGCCAGCAGCTTATCAGACTTTTTCTATGGCTACACCTTC.

This chain connects TRBV28 to TRBJ2-5; D ambiguous. The assigned J gene may be wrong: the sequence end matches TRBJ2-7 better. This CDR3 comprises 11 residues. Germline V lookup: CDR1 MDHEN, CDR2 SYDVKM. CDR3 coding DNA: TGTGCCTCAGGTCCTACCTACGAGCAGTACTTC. Protein sequence: CASGPTYEQYF.